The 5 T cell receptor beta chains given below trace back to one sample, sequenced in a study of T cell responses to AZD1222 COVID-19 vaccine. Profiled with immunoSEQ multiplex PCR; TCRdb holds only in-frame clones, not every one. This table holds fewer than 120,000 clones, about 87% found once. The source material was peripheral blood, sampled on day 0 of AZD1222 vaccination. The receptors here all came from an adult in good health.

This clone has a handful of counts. CDR3 bases: TGTGCCAGCTCCCTCGACAGGGTCTCTGGAAACACCATATATTTT. Its protein product is CASSLDRVSGNTIYF. The V and J genes are TRBV18 and TRBJ1-3; 7 bases fit TRBD1. Germline trimming cut 6 bases from V and 0 bases from J; bases unmatched to any gene: 5. CDR3 length: 15 residues. The germline V gene encodes CDR1 KGHSH and CDR2 LQKENI.

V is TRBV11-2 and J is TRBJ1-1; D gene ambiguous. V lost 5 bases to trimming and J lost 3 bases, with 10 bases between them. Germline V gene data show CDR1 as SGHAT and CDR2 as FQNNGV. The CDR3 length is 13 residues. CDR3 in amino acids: CASSPLEDTEAFF. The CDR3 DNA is TGTGCCAGCAGCCCCCTAGAGGACACTGAAGCTTTCTTT.

The DNA of the CDR3 is TGTGCCAGCAGGGGCCAGCCTCGGGATACGCAGTATTTT. Its translation: CASRGQPRDTQYF. This chain connects TRBV2 to TRBJ2-3; D uncertain. From germline, CDR1 is SNHLY and CDR2 FYNNEI. V lost 6 bases, J lost 6 bases, and 13 bases lay in between. CDR3 length equals 13 residues.

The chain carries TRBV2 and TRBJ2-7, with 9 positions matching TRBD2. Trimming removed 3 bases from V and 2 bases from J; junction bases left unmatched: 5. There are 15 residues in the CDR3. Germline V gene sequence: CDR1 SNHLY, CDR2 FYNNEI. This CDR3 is CASSDMASGAYEQYF. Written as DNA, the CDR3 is TGTGCCAGCAGTGATATGGCTAGCGGGGCCTACGAGCAGTACTTC.

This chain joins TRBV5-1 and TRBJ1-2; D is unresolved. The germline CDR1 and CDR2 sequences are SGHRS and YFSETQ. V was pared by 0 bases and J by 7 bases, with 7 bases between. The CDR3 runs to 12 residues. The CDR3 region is CASSLVGIGYTF. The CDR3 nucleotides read TGCGCCAGCAGCTTGGTAGGGATTGGCTACACCTTC. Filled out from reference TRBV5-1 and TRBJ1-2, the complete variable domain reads KAGVTQTPRYLIKTRGQQVTLSCSPISGHRSVSWYQQTPGQGLQFLFEYFSETQRNKGNFPGRFSGRQFSNSRSEMNVSTLELGDSALYLCASSLVGIGYTFGSGTRLTVV.